This passage covers 20 T cell receptor beta chains from one sample sequenced in a study of cytomegalovirus exposure and HLA in healthy donors. PCR involved 60 Vbeta and 13 Jbeta primers. The repertoire was sequenced with immunoSEQ multiplex PCR; TCRdb's copy has only in-frame clones and lacks some. The table includes 95,000 to 150,000 clones, 15% detected once. Sequenced material: PBMCs. The receptors stem from a young woman in good health and CMV-seronegative.

The chain employs TRBV7-3 and TRBJ2-3; D may be TRBD1 (6 bases). V lost 4 bases to trimming and J lost 1 base, with 9 bases between them. Germline assignment: CDR1 SGHTA and CDR2 FQGTGA. The CDR3 is 14 residues long. Here the CDR3 reads CASSSAGGTDTQYF. The CDR3 DNA reads as TGTGCCAGCAGCTCCGCAGGGGGCACAGATACGCAGTATTTT. The full variable domain, with the rest looked up from reference TRBV7-3 and TRBJ2-3, is GAGVSQTPSNKVTEKGKYVELRCDPISGHTALYWYRQSLGQGPEFLIYFQGTGAADDSGLPNDRFFAVRPEGSVSTLKIQRTERGDSAVYLCASSSAGGTDTQYFGPGTRLTVL.

This clone has just a few counts. V is TRBV7-8 and J is TRBJ2-6, with TRBD1 as a possible D gene (6 bases). Looked up from germline, CDR1 is SGHVS and CDR2 is FQNEAQ. This CDR3 region has 15 residues. With 1 base removed from V and 6 bases from J, the gap between germline ends came to 10 bases. In nucleotides, the CDR3 is TGTGCCAGCAGCTTAGGACAGGTATTGGCCAACGTCCTGACTTTC. Amino acid sequence: CASSLGQVLANVLTF. The whole variable domain, filled in from reference TRBV7-8 and TRBJ2-6, reads GAGVSQSPRYKVAKRGQDVALRCDPISGHVSLFWYQQALGQGPEFLTYFQNEAQLDKSGLPSDRFFAERPEGSVSTLKIQRTQQEDSAVYLCASSLGQVLANVLTFGAGSRLTVL.

The gene calls are TRBV5-1 and TRBJ1-2, with TRBD1 matching over 10 bases. Trimming at V came to 3 bases and at J to 3 bases, leaving 2 bases not matched to a gene. Germline assignment: CDR1 SGHRS and CDR2 YFSETQ. The CDR3 runs 14 residues. In DNA form, the CDR3 reads TGCGCCAGCAGCTCTGGGACAGGGGACTATGGCTACACCTTC. It encodes CASSSGTGDYGYTF.

J is TRBJ2-7 and V is TRBV7-9; 9 nucleotides agree with TRBD2. Germline assignment: CDR1 SEHNR and CDR2 FQNEAQ (reference sequence). Trimming took 5 bases from V and 5 from J; bases not matched to a gene: 7. This CDR3 comprises 14 residues. This CDR3 reads CASSNSGSNDEQYF. The CDR3 DNA is TGTGCCAGCAGCAATAGCGGGAGTAACGACGAGCAGTACTTC.

The chain recombines TRBV11-2 with TRBJ2-7; 13 nucleotides align to TRBD2. Germline lookup yields CDR1 SGHAT and CDR2 FQNNGV. The length of the CDR3 is 15 residues. Trimming cost V 4 bases and J 4 bases; bases outside gene matches: 4. As DNA, the CDR3 is TGTGCCAGCAGCTCCCGGACTAGCGGGAGTTACGAGCAGTACTTC. This encodes CASSSRTSGSYEQYF.

The sample holds a few counts of this clone. The chain employs TRBV7-2 and TRBJ1-5, with no clear D. CDR1 and CDR2 from the germline V gene are SGHTA and FQGNSA. The CDR3 is 15 residues long. Trimming left V 1 base short and J 6 bases short, with 13 bases between. CDR3 sequence: CASSLDYSSIQPQHF. CDR3 DNA: TGTGCCAGCAGCTTAGATTACAGCTCAATTCAGCCCCAGCATTTT. The whole variable domain, filled in from reference TRBV7-2 and TRBJ1-5, reads GAGVSQSPSNKVTEKGKDVELRCDPISGHTALYWYRQSLGQGLEFLIYFQGNSAPDKSGLPSDRFSAERTGGSVSTLTIQRTQQEDSAVYLCASSLDYSSIQPQHFGDGTRLSIL.

This clone came up a few times. This chain joins TRBV11-2 and TRBJ2-3; 7 nucleotides match TRBD2. The germline V gene has CDR1 SGHAT and CDR2 FQNNGV. V shed 4 bases and J 0 bases; nucleotides not matched to a gene: 7. CDR3 length equals 16 residues. The CDR3 is CASSSRGAGSTDTQYF. CDR3 in DNA: TGTGCCAGCAGCTCCCGTGGAGCGGGAAGCACAGATACGCAGTATTTT.

This clone was counted only a few times. The CDR3, as DNA: TGTGCCAGCAGCTTCTCTCGGGGGGCAGCTAACTATGGCTACACCTTC. Amino acids: CASSFSRGAANYGYTF. The chain recombines TRBV7-6 with TRBJ1-2, with a tentative D call TRBD1 (6 bases). Trimming took 3 bases from V and 0 from J, leaving 14 bases between them. Germline-derived CDR1 and CDR2 are SGHVS and FNYEAQ. The CDR3 sequence is 16 residues long.

In this sample, this clone turned up a few times. The chain recombines TRBV4-1 with TRBJ2-7; D possibly corresponds to TRBD1 (6 bases). Germline V gene sequence: CDR1 MGHRA, CDR2 YSYEKL. Trimming took 1 base from V and 5 from J, leaving 12 bases between them. The CDR3 length is 14 residues. CDR3 residues: CASSQVGRGHEQYF. The CDR3 DNA reads TGCGCCAGCAGCCAAGTTGGCAGGGGCCACGAGCAGTACTTC.

This sequence joins TRBV30 and TRBJ1-2; 8 bases align to TRBD1. Per the germline V gene, CDR1 is GTSNPN and CDR2 is SVGIG (reference sequence). The CDR3 has 12 residues. J lost 5 bases, V lost 5 bases, and 4 bases had no gene match. The CDR3 DNA sequence: TGTGCCTGGCAGGGGGCAGGGTATGGCTACACCTTC. It translates to CAWQGAGYGYTF. The full variable domain, completed using reference TRBV30 and TRBJ1-2, is SQTIHQWPATLVQPVGSPLSLECTVEGTSNPNLYWYRQAAGRGLQLLFYSVGIGQISSEVPQNLSASRPQDRQFILSSKKLLLSDSGFYLCAWQGAGYGYTFGSGTRLTVV.

This clone occurred a few times. The chain uses TRBV6-1 and TRBJ2-7; perhaps TRBD1 as D (6 bases). Trimming shortened V by 3 bases and J by 0 bases, and 12 bases separated the two germline ends. The CDR3 covers 15 residues. CDR1 is MNHNS and CDR2 is SASEGT in the germline V gene. Written as DNA, the CDR3 is TGTGCCAGCAGTGACTTACAGGGAAGCTCCTACGAGCAGTACTTC. Translation gives CASSDLQGSSYEQYF.

V gene TRBV9 combines with J gene TRBJ2-5; 8 bases agree with TRBD1. The CDR3 spans 15 residues. From germline, CDR1 is SGDLS and CDR2 YYNGEE. V shed 0 bases, J shed 7 bases, and the junction held 8 bases outside the gene matches. In DNA, the CDR3 is TGTGCCAGCAGCGTAGCGGACAGGGCGCGGGGGACCCAGTACTTC. It is translated as CASSVADRARGTQYF.

The chain has TRBV5-4 and TRBJ1-1, with D perhaps TRBD1 (5 bases). The V gene's germline CDR1 is SGHNT and CDR2 YYREEE (reference sequence). The CDR3 is 15 amino acids. Trimming removed 6 bases from V and 0 bases from J, with 15 bases in between. This CDR3 is CASTVLTGLNTEAFF. In DNA form, the CDR3 reads TGTGCCAGCACCGTCCTTACAGGTCTGAACACTGAAGCTTTCTTT.

A few counts support this clone. The chain combines TRBV28 with TRBJ2-5, with 9 bases that match TRBD1. J was trimmed by 5 bases and V by 7 bases; bases with no gene match: 5. CDR3 length equals 13 residues. From germline, CDR1 is MDHEN and CDR2 SYDVKM. The CDR3 sequence: CASKDRGRETQYF. CDR3 in DNA: TGTGCCAGCAAAGACAGGGGGAGGGAGACCCAGTACTTC.

This clone was seen a few times. The chain uses TRBV5-5 and TRBJ2-1, with TRBD2 as a possible D gene (5 bases). The CDR3 spans 14 residues. From germline, CDR1 is SGHKS and CDR2 YYEKEE (reference sequence). The V and J ends lost 0 bases and 9 bases respectively, with 13 bases between them. As DNA, the CDR3 is TGTGCCAGCAGCTTGGCCCCGGGGTTAGCTGAGCAGTTCTTC. Residues: CASSLAPGLAEQFF.

The J gene is TRBJ1-1, the V gene TRBV10-3, with D uncertain. Germline V gene lookup returns CDR1 ENHRY and CDR2 SYGVKD. The V end lost 3 bases, the J end lost 5 bases, and 10 bases lay between the germline ends. This CDR3 has 13 residues. The CDR3 sequence is CAISDSGLTEAFF. In nucleotides, the CDR3 is TGTGCCATCAGTGACTCAGGTTTGACTGAAGCTTTCTTT.

The V and J genes are TRBV7-9 and TRBJ2-1; 14 bases are shared with TRBD2. The germline V gene encodes CDR1 SEHNR and CDR2 FQNEAQ (reference sequence). The V segment lost 1 base and the J segment 6 bases; nucleotides outside the gene matches: 5. The CDR3 covers 17 residues. This CDR3 reads CASSLGGGLAGGNEQFF. The DNA of the CDR3 is TGTGCCAGCAGCTTAGGGGGAGGACTAGCGGGAGGCAATGAGCAGTTCTTC.

For this clone: An end of the junction differs from the germline gene, which may be a read error. The chain is built from TRBV5-4 and TRBJ1-1; 7 nucleotides line up with TRBD1. This CDR3 region has 15 residues. Per germline, CDR1 SGHNT and CDR2 YYREEE (reference sequence). Written as DNA, the CDR3 is TGTGCCAGCAGCCCGCGACAGGGCGGGAACCCTGAAGATTTCTTT. Residues: CASSPRQGGNPEDFF.

This clone has only a few counts. The chain uses TRBV7-6 and TRBJ2-7, with 8 bases fitting TRBD1. CDR1 is SGHVS and CDR2 is FNYEAQ in the germline V gene. Trimming at V came to 4 bases and at J to 7 bases, leaving 6 bases not matched to a gene. The CDR3 covers 13 residues. DNA for the CDR3: TGTGCCAGCAGCTCCGGGACAGGAACAGAGCAGTACTTC. This encodes CASSSGTGTEQYF.

The table lists this clone with a few counts. J is TRBJ1-1 and V is TRBV4-1; no definite D call. The germline V and J ends were trimmed by 0 bases and 0 bases, with 8 bases remaining between them. The length of the CDR3 is 15 residues. CDR1 is MGHRA, CDR2 YSYEKL, per germline. CDR3 DNA: TGCGCCAGCAGCCAAGATCTGAGGGTGAACACTGAAGCTTTCTTT. This encodes CASSQDLRVNTEAFF.